This T cell receptor (beta chain) came from a study of blood T cell repertoires in COVID-19. On the study more broadly: Material from acute and convalescent COVID-19 was sourced from the United States, Italy and Spain.

This clone was picked up a small number of times. With V trimmed by 0 bases and J by 3 bases, 10 bases remained unmatched. Per germline, CDR1 SGHNT and CDR2 YYREEE (reference sequence). This CDR3 contains 17 residues. The repertoire was sequenced with immunoSEQ multiplex PCR; TCRdb's copy has only in-frame clones and lacks some. In the table there are around 260,000 clones, about 83% of which are singletons. V is TRBV5-4 and J is TRBJ2-7, with TRBD1 identical over 9 bases. This clonotype originated in a woman aged 50 to 60 who had recovered from COVID-19. Sequences were obtained from peripheral blood. The CDR3 is CASSLEPGQGSDYEQYF. DNA of the CDR3: TGTGCCAGCAGCTTGGAGCCGGGACAGGGATCGGACTACGAGCAGTACTTC.